The 20 T cell receptor beta chains presented below share a single source sample, sequenced in a study of CD8 T cells in ankylosing spondylitis. Study conclusions and caveats: One TCR beta motif, made up of roughly 8 highly homologous variants, appeared characteristic of ankylosing spondylitis blood.

TCRdb fed the 5' RACE reads into MiXCR, producing one record per CDR3 protein. The sample lists roughly 700,000 distinct CDR3 sequences; roughly 19% were seen once. The antigens for these receptors are not known. Sequenced input: blood, either unsorted or a sorted T cell fraction (not recorded which). These receptors came from a male donor with ankylosing spondylitis.

This clonotype was observed a few times. The CDR3 spells CASSQEYGAGLPPKYF. The CDR3 coding sequence is TGCGCCAGCAGCCAAGAATATGGAGCCGGACTACCCCCGAAGTATTTT. The chain has TRBV4-1 and TRBJ2-3; TRBD2 might be the D (6 bases). The CDR3 consists of 16 residues. CDR1 is MGHRA and CDR2 is YSYEKL in the germline V gene. V lost 0 bases and J 13 bases, leaving 23 bases between the germline ends.

This clonotype was found a few times. The J gene is TRBJ2-7, the V gene TRBV29-1, with a possible D match to TRBD2 (6 bases). Trimming stripped 5 bases from V and 3 bases from J, with 20 bases between. The CDR3 covers 15 residues. Germline CDR1 and CDR2: SQVTM and ANQGSEA. CDR3 residues: CSVILTGEENYEQYF. The DNA for the CDR3 is TGCAGCGTTATTCTGACGGGGGAGGAAAACTACGAGCAGTACTTC.

This sequence joins TRBV12-3 or TRBV12-4 and TRBJ2-1, with 8 bases identical to TRBD2. The CDR3 covers 13 residues. The J segment lost 6 bases and the V segment lost 5 bases, leaving 3 bases of the junction unmatched. The CDR3 sequence: CASSDGRGNEQFF. The CDR3 bases are TGTGCCAGCAGTGACGGGAGGGGCAATGAGCAGTTCTTC.

The chain is built from TRBV5-6 and TRBJ2-1, with unresolved D. The CDR3 consists of 17 residues. V lost 2 bases to trimming and J lost 2 bases, with 17 bases between them. Germline V gene lookup returns CDR1 SGHDT and CDR2 YYEEEE. The CDR3 DNA is TGTGCCAGCAGCTTTCGTTTACCAGCGACCGCCTACAATGAGCAGTTCTTC. Protein sequence: CASSFRLPATAYNEQFF.

This clonotype was counted between two and nine times. The chain has TRBV20-1 and TRBJ1-1, with D possibly matching TRBD1 (5 bases). V was cut by 5 bases and J by 1 base, with 17 bases left in between. This CDR3 comprises 15 residues. Germline V gene data show CDR1 as DFQATT and CDR2 as SNEGSKA (reference sequence). CDR3 residues: CSASLNGGKNTEAFF. The DNA of the CDR3 is TGCAGTGCTTCCCTGAACGGGGGAAAGAACACTGAAGCTTTCTTT.

This sequence joins TRBV7-9 and TRBJ2-3, with a weak D call TRBD2 (6 bases). Germline CDR1 and CDR2: SEHNR and FQNEAQ (reference sequence). CDR3 length: 16 residues. The V end lost 3 bases, the J end lost 4 bases, and 17 bases lay between the germline ends. As DNA, the CDR3 is TGTGCCAGCAGCTTGATACTAGCTAGCAATGCAGATACGCAGTATTTT. The encoded protein is CASSLILASNADTQYF.

This clonotype was recorded a few times. The rearrangement links TRBV30 to TRBJ1-1; D gene unclear. V dropped 1 base and J dropped 8 bases, with 5 bases sitting between them. Germline V lookup: CDR1 GTSNPN, CDR2 SVGIG (reference sequence). CDR3 length: 10 amino acids. CDR3: CAWSEREAFF. DNA of the CDR3: TGTGCCTGGAGTGAGCGAGAAGCTTTCTTT.

This clonotype was seen only a few times. The chain is built from TRBV4-2 and TRBJ2-7, with 7 bases aligning to TRBD1. This CDR3 is 14 amino acids long. Per germline, CDR1 LGHNA and CDR2 YNFKEQ. J was trimmed by 7 bases and V by 1 base; bases with no gene match: 7. The CDR3 DNA is TGTGCCAGCAGCCAAGCGGGACAGCTTAATGAGCAGTACTTC. Translating gives CASSQAGQLNEQYF.

The rearrangement uses TRBV30 and TRBJ1-2, with D possibly matching TRBD1 (6 bases). Germline-derived CDR1 and CDR2 are GTSNPN and SVGIG (reference sequence). Deletions cut 4 bases from V and 3 bases from J, with 12 bases between. The CDR3 is made up of 13 amino acids. The CDR3 nucleotides are TGTGCCTGGACGTGGGGGGGCGACTATGGCTACACCTTC. It translates to CAWTWGGDYGYTF.

This clonotype was picked up many times. One junction end does not reproduce the germline sequence, and a read error may be involved. The CDR3 sequence: CASSLQGDYGYTF. The CDR3 bases are TGTGCCAGCAGCTTACAAGGGGACTATGGCTACACCTTC. The chain employs TRBV5-1 and TRBJ1-2; possible D gene TRBD1, 5 bases. CDR1 is SGHRS and CDR2 is YFSETQ in the germline V gene. This CDR3 contains 13 residues.

This clonotype was counted a few times. The CDR3 nucleotides read TGTGCCAGCAGCCGAGGACAGGGTTCGGCGAACACCGGGGAGCTGTTTTTT. It encodes CASSRGQGSANTGELFF. The genes are TRBV12-3 or TRBV12-4 and TRBJ2-2; 8 bases align to TRBD1. The CDR3 runs to 17 residues. The V segment lost 6 bases and the J segment 0 bases; nucleotides outside the gene matches: 9.

This clonotype came up a few times. This chain uses TRBV20-1 with TRBJ2-4; D possibly matches TRBD1 or TRBD2 (7 bases each). This CDR3 comprises 19 residues. V was clipped by 0 bases and J by 0 bases, with 21 bases between them. Germline loops: CDR1 DFQATT, CDR2 SNEGSKA (reference sequence). The CDR3 here is CSARDRGGGGDIAKNIQYF. The CDR3 DNA sequence: TGCAGTGCTAGAGATCGAGGGGGCGGGGGAGACATAGCCAAAAACATTCAGTACTTC.

This clonotype was picked up a small number of times. The chain links TRBV5-1 to TRBJ1-1; TRBD1 is a possible D gene (5 bases). Trimming took off 2 bases at V and 1 base at J, with 18 bases between the two ends. CDR3 length: 17 amino acids. Per germline, CDR1 SGHRS and CDR2 YFSETQ. CDR3 region: CASSFTPREGPNTEAFF. The DNA for the CDR3 is TGCGCCAGCAGCTTTACCCCGCGGGAGGGACCGAACACTGAAGCTTTCTTT.

The chain carries TRBV6-2 or TRBV6-3 and TRBJ1-5, with D unclear. Deletions cut 2 bases from V and 6 bases from J, with 5 bases between. CDR1 and CDR2 from the germline V gene are MNHEY and SVGEGT. This CDR3 contains 12 residues. The CDR3 bases are TGTGCCAGCAGTTACCGAAGTCAGCCCCAGCATTTT. Translating gives CASSYRSQPQHF.

The CDR3 coding sequence is TGCGCCAGCAGCTCAGGCGACAGGGGAATAAGTGGCTACACCTTC. Residues: CASSSGDRGISGYTF. The rearrangement links TRBV5-1 to TRBJ1-2, with TRBD1 identical over 8 bases. The CDR3 is 15 residues long. In germline, CDR1 is SGHRS, CDR2 YFSETQ. Trimming cost V 3 bases and J 7 bases; bases outside gene matches: 11.

V is TRBV4-3 and J is TRBJ2-6, with TRBD2 as a possible D gene (5 bases). Germline lookup yields CDR1 LGHNA and CDR2 YSLEER. V shed 3 bases and J shed 0 bases, with 12 bases lying between them. The CDR3 runs 17 residues. In DNA, the CDR3 is TGCGCCAGCAGCCAGCTTAGCGTTACCTCTGGGGCCAACGTCCTGACTTTC. Its translation: CASSQLSVTSGANVLTF.

This clonotype appeared many times. This chain connects TRBV10-2 to TRBJ2-5; D not certain. The germline V and J ends were trimmed by 3 bases and 0 bases, with 8 bases remaining between them. This CDR3 comprises 14 residues. Germline CDR1 is WSHSY and CDR2 is SAAADI. The chain's CDR3 is CASSDNRYQETQYF. CDR3 nucleotide sequence: TGCGCCAGCAGTGATAACCGGTACCAAGAGACCCAGTACTTC.

CDR3 bases: TGCAGTGCTAGAGATTGGGACAGGGGGGAAAACATTCAGTACTTC. This codes for CSARDWDRGENIQYF. The V gene is TRBV20-1, the J gene TRBJ2-4; 11 bases align to TRBD1. The CDR3 loop spans 15 amino acids. CDR1 and CDR2 (germline): DFQATT, SNEGSKA (reference sequence). Unmatched junction bases numbered 3, after V lost 0 bases and J lost 5 bases.

The rearrangement links TRBV12-5 to TRBJ1-5; D gene unclear. V lost 8 bases to trimming and J lost 3 bases, with 11 bases between them. Germline CDR1 LGHNT, CDR2 FRNRAP. CDR3 length: 13 amino acids. CDR3 DNA: TGTGCTAGTCAAAGTAGGAACAATCAGCCCCAGCATTTT. Protein product: CASQSRNNQPQHF.

The chain uses TRBV5-1 and TRBJ1-2, with 9 nucleotides matching TRBD1. V gave up 4 bases and J gave up 8 bases; unmatched junction bases: 3. This CDR3 is built from 12 residues. Per germline, CDR1 SGHRS and CDR2 YFSETQ. CDR3 nucleotide sequence: TGCGCCAGCAGCCCGGACAGGGGAGGCTACACCTTC. Its translation is CASSPDRGGYTF.